A selection of T cell receptor beta chains follows, all from one sample in a study of graft-versus-host responses after intestinal transplantation. Generated by immunoSEQ multiplex PCR, the TCRdb table keeps only in-frame clones and is missing some. Among around 13,000 clones listed, less than 40% were seen once. Source: alloreactive CD8+ T cells from a mixed lymphocyte reaction culture, taken before intestinal transplant. The receptors derive from a human patient who received an intestinal transplant. The CDR3 runs from the conserved cysteine through the conserved F or W. D genes are given only for firm matches. Not all rows give a size; the values are once, few, many and, for expanded clones, a class.

TRBJ2-7 | - | few | TRBV28 | TGTGCCAGCAGTTTACAGGGGATGGGAGCCTACGAGCAGTACTTC | CASSLQGMGAYEQYF
TRBJ2-3 | - | few | TRBV7-3 | TGTGCCAGCAGCACCTACCAGCGGGATACGCAGTATTTT | CASSTYQRDTQYF
TRBJ2-7 | - | - | TRBV10-3 | TGTGCCATCAGTGTTCTGGGACGGGGGCTCTCCTACGAGCAGTACTTC | CAISVLGRGLSYEQYF
TRBJ2-7 | - | - | TRBV4-1 | TGCGCCAGCAGCCAAGAAATAGGCTCCTACGAGCAGTACTTC | CASSQEIGSYEQYF
TRBJ2-5 | TRBD2 | few | TRBV4-1 | TGCGCCAGCAGCCAAGATCTGGGTAGCGGGCTGCGGGAGACCCAGTACTTC | CASSQDLGSGLRETQYF
TRBJ2-2 | - | - | TRBV4-3 | TGCGCCAGCAGCCAGTTAGGGGGGAACACCGGGGAGCTGTTTTTT | CASSQLGGNTGELFF
TRBJ1-1 | - | - | TRBV4-1 | TGCGCCAGCAGTCTATCTACAGGGATGAACACTGAAGCTTTCTTT | CASSLSTGMNTEAFF
TRBJ2-2 | TRBD2 | - | TRBV5-4 | TGTGCCAGCAGCACCGGGACTAGCGGGGGGCTCACCGGGGAGCTGTTTTTT | CASSTGTSGGLTGELFF
TRBJ2-7 | - | few | TRBV5-6 | TGTGCCAGCAGCTTGGCTTTCAAGGAGTATTGGACCTCCTACGAGCAGTACTTC | CASSLAFKEYWTSYEQYF
TRBJ1-1 | - | - | TRBV6-5 | TGTGCCAGCAGTTACTCCAAGAACACTGAAGCTTTCTTT | CASSYSKNTEAFF
TRBJ1-2 | - | - | TRBV27 | TGTGCCAGCCACGGTGGGTTTTTCGCCTTC | CASHGGFFAF
TRBJ1-2 | - | - | TRBV6-5 | TGTGCCAGCAGCTACGGGGTAGGGTACTATGGCGACACCTTC | CASSYGVGYYGDTF
TRBJ1-2 | TRBD1 | few | TRBV5-6 | TGTGCCAGCAGCTTCGGGACAGGGGAGGGCTACACCTTC | CASSFGTGEGYTF
TRBJ1-1 | - | few | TRBV6-1 | TGTGCCAGCCAAGACAGGACGCTTGAAGCTTTCTTT | CASQDRTLEAFF
TRBJ1-5 | TRBD1 | - | TRBV10-3 | TGTGCCATCAGTGAGTCTCGATTGGGACAGCTTAATCAGCCCCAGCATTTT | CAISESRLGQLNQPQHF
TRBJ2-2 | TRBD1 | - | TRBV7-3 | TGTGCCAGCAGGGACAGGGTCGACACCGGGGAGCTGTTTTTT | CASRDRVDTGELFF
TRBJ2-7 | - | - | TRBV29-1 | TGCAGCGTTGAAACCGGGAGCTCCTACGAGCAGTACTTC | CSVETGSSYEQYF
TRBJ2-3 | - | - | TRBV4-1 | TGCGCCAGCAGCCTAAACGCGCGCACTAGCACAGATACGCAGTATTTT | CASSLNARTSTDTQYF
TRBJ2-7 | - | - | TRBV28 | TGTGCCAGCAGTTTAGGAGACCCCTACGAGCAGTACTTC | CASSLGDPYEQYF
TRBJ2-1 | TRBD2 | - | TRBV6-5 | TGTGCCACCGAAGCGGGGCCCTACAATGAGCAGTTCTTC | CATEAGPYNEQFF
TRBJ2-1 | TRBD2 | medium-sized | TRBV6-5 | TGTGCCAGCAGCGCCGGGACTAGGGCCTACAATGAGCAGTTCTTC | CASSAGTRAYNEQFF
TRBJ2-1 | - | once | TRBV28 | TGTGCCAGCAGTTCCCAATCCGGGACGGCACTGAATGAGCAGTTCTTC | CASSSQSGTALNEQFF
TRBJ1-3 | TRBD1 | - | TRBV9 | TGTGCCAGCAGCGTCGGGACAGGGTACGGAAACACCATATATTTT | CASSVGTGYGNTIYF
TRBJ2-2 | - | - | TRBV5-4 | TGTGCCAGCAGCCAACGGGATCCCGGGGAGCTGTTTTTT | CASSQRDPGELFF
TRBJ2-2 | - | few | TRBV4-1 | TGCGCCAGCAGCCAAGAGCCTCTAAACACCGGGGAGCTGTTTTTT | CASSQEPLNTGELFF
TRBJ2-1 | TRBD2 | - | TRBV27 | TGTGCCAGCAGTTGGGGGACTAGCGGGAGTAATGAGCAGTTCTTC | CASSWGTSGSNEQFF
TRBJ2-1 | - | once | TRBV28 | TGTGCCAGCTCGGACCTCCCGACTGAGCAGTTCTTC | CASSDLPTEQFF
TRBJ1-5 | - | - | TRBV28 | TGTGCCAGTCAGGGGTATAGCAATCAGCCCCAGCATTTT | CASQGYSNQPQHF
TRBJ1-1 | - | - | TRBV5-1 | TGCGCCAGCAGCTTGGTAGGGCGACTAAGTTTTATGAACACTGAAGCTTTCTTT | CASSLVGRLSFMNTEAFF
TRBJ1-5 | - | - | TRBV7-9 | TGTGCCAGCAGCCCGACAGGTTCGAATCAGCCCCAGCATTTT | CASSPTGSNQPQHF
TRBJ2-6 | TRBD1 | - | TRBV9 | TGTGCCAGCAGCGTAGACAGGGGGCGGACCTCTGGGGCCAACGTCCTGACTTTC | CASSVDRGRTSGANVLTF
TRBJ1-4 | - | - | TRBV5-1 | TGCGCCAGCAGCCCGGGACGTATAGCGGAAAAACTGTTTTTT | CASSPGRIAEKLFF
TRBJ2-5 | TRBD2 | - | TRBV4-1 | TGCGCCAGCAGCCCCTCCTTAGCGGGAGGTGAGACCCAGTACTTC | CASSPSLAGGETQYF
TRBJ2-7 | - | few | TRBV4-2 | TGTGCCAGCAGCTCGGGACTTCTTGCCTACGAGCAGTACTTC | CASSSGLLAYEQYF